This T cell receptor (beta chain) was recovered during a study of a mutant IDH1 vaccine in newly diagnosed glioma. CDR1 and CDR2 (germline): LGHNA, YSLEER. V was shortened by 0 bases and J by 0 bases, with 12 bases between the two germline ends. The CDR3 covers 17 residues. TCRdb's table, derived via immunoSEQ multiplex PCR, lists solely in-frame clones and lacks some. This sample has about 72,000 clones; 84% occur once, and the top ten carry about 14%. About this clone itself: Its antigen remains unidentified.

Described time point: week 23, last vaccination. Vaccinated patients received 300 ug of mutant IDH1 20-mer peptide per dose, with topical imiquimod. V usage is TRBV4-3 and J usage is TRBJ2-1; D is perhaps TRBD2 (5 bases). Specimen: PBMCs, collected from a glioma patient whose treatment included an IDH1 peptide vaccine. The TCR comes from a man aged 18 to 30 with glioma. The CDR3 region has the DNA TGCGCCAGCAGCCAAGACCCCCTCAGCGGCTCCTACAATGAGCAGTTCTTC. Translated, it gives CASSQDPLSGSYNEQFF.